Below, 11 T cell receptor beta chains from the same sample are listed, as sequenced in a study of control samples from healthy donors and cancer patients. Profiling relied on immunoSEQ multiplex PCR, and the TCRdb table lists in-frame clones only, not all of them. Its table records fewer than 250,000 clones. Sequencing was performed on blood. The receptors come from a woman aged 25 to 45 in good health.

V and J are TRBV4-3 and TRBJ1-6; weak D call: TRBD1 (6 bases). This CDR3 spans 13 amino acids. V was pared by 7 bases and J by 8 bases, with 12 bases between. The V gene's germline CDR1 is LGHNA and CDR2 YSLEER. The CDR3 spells CASMGGPDSPLHF. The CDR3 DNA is TGCGCCAGCATGGGGGGCCCGGATTCACCCCTCCACTTT.

This chain's CDR3 is CASSQAAGVTYEQYF. CDR3 nucleotides: TGCGCCAGCAGCCAAGCAGCGGGGGTTACCTACGAGCAGTACTTC. V usage is TRBV4-1 and J usage is TRBJ2-7; TRBD2 matches 8 bases. This CDR3 comprises 15 residues. The germline CDR1 and CDR2 sequences are MGHRA and YSYEKL. Losses at the gene ends were 1 base for V and 2 bases for J; bases not matched to a gene: 4.

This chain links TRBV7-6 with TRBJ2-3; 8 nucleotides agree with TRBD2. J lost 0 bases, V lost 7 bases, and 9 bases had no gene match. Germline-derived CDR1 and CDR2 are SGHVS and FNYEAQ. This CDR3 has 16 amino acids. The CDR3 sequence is CASTVGGAPSTDTQYF. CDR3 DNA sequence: TGTGCCAGCACCGTCGGGGGGGCCCCTAGCACAGATACGCAGTATTTT.

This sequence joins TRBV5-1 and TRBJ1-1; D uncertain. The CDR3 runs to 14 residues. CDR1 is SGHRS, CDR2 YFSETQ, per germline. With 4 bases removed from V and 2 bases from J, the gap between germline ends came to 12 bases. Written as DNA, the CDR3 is TGCGCCAGCAGCCCTGACCCACCTAACACTGAAGCTTTCTTT. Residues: CASSPDPPNTEAFF.

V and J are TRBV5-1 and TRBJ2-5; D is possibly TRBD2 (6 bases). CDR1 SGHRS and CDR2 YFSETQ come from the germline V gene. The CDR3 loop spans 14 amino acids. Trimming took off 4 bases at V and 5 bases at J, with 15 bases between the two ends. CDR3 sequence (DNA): TGCGCCAGCAGCCTGGGAGATCGGGAGGAGACCCAGTACTTC. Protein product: CASSLGDREETQYF. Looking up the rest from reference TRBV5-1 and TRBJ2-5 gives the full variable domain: KAGVTQTPRYLIKTRGQQVTLSCSPISGHRSVSWYQQTPGQGLQFLFEYFSETQRNKGNFPGRFSGRQFSNSRSEMNVSTLELGDSALYLCASSLGDREETQYFGPGTRLLVL.

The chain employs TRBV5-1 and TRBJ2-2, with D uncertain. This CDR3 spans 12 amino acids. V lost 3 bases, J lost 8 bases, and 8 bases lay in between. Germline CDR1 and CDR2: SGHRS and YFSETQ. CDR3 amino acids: CASSSQVGELFF. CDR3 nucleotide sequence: TGCGCCAGCAGCTCGCAGGTGGGGGAGCTGTTTTTT.

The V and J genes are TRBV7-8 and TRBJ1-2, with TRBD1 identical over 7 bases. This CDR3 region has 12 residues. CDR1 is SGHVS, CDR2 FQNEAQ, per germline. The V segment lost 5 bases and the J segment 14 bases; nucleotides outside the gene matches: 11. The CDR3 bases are TGTGCCAGCAGCCTGGACAGGACTAGCTCTACCTTC. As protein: CASSLDRTSSTF.

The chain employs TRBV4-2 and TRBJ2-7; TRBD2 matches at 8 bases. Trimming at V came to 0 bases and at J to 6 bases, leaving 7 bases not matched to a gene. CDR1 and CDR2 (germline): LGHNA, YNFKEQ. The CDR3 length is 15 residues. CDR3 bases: TGTGCCAGCAGCCAAGAGGGCAGCGGGGGTACCGAGCAGTACTTC. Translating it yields CASSQEGSGGTEQYF.

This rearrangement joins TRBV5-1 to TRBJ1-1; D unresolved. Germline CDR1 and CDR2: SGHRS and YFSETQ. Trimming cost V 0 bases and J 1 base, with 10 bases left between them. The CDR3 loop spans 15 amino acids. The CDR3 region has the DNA TGCGCCAGCAGCTTGGGGCCCAACAGGAACACTGAAGCTTTCTTT. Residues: CASSLGPNRNTEAFF.

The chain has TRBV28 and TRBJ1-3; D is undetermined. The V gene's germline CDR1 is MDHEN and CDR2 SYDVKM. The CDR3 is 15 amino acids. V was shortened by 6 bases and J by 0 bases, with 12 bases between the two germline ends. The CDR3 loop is CASSSPPSSGNTIYF. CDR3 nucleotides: TGTGCCAGCAGCTCTCCTCCGAGCTCTGGAAACACCATATATTTT.

The DNA for the CDR3 is TGCAGCGTTATATACCCCTCCTACGAGCAGTACTTC. The encoded protein is CSVIYPSYEQYF. The chain uses TRBV29-1 and TRBJ2-7; D ambiguous. The CDR3 has 12 residues. With 5 bases removed from V and 0 bases from J, the gap between germline ends came to 8 bases. Germline V lookup: CDR1 SQVTM, CDR2 ANQGSEA.